This T cell receptor (beta chain) was identified during a study of blood T cell repertoires in COVID-19. Whole-study context: Researchers got acute and convalescent COVID-19 samples from the United States, Italy and Spain. Sources were T cells, B-cell-depleted T cells, or PBMCs; the material itself was cDNA or gDNA.

Germline V lookup: CDR1 SGHRS, CDR2 YFSETQ. The CDR3 spans 14 residues. Trimming left V 0 bases short and J 5 bases short, with 11 bases between. In the original workflow: Quantification of nucleated cells was approximated via reference gene primer amplification. Clones were read by immunoSEQ multiplex PCR, and TCRdb kept only the in-frame ones, dropping some. For V, J and clone size, that table is used; D and trimming come from the DNA. This table has 150,000 to 170,000 clones, about 89% appearing once. This sequence originates from a man aged 50-60 years with acute or convalescent COVID-19. The chain joins TRBV5-1 to TRBJ1-2; D perhaps matches TRBD1 (6 bases). The sequenced sample consisted of peripheral blood. The CDR3: CASSLDGGHYGYTF. The DNA of the CDR3 is TGCGCCAGCAGCTTGGACGGGGGGCATTATGGCTACACCTTC.